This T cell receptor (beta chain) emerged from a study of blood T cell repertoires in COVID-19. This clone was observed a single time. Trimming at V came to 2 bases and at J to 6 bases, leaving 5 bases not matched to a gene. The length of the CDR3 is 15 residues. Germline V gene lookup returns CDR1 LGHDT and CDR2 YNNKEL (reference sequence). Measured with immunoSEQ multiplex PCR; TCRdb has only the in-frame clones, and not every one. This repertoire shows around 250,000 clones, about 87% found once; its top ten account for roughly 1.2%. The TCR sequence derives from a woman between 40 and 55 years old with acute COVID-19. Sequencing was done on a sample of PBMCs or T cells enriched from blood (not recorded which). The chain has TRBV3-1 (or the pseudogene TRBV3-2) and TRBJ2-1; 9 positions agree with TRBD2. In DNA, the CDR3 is TGTGCCAGCAGCCAAACGGGACTAGCCCCCAATGAGCAGTTCTTC. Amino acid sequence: CASSQTGLAPNEQFF.